These 27 T cell receptor beta chains were sequenced from one sample in a study of identical twins (TCRdb year 2016). Libraries came from 5' RACE. This sample was sequenced with an Illumina HiSeq 2000. TCRdb trimmed the raw reads at Q25, called clones with MiXCR and kept productive beta chains. Rows merge per CDR3 protein into single entries with the most common DNA and genes. A total of 690,000 or so distinct CDR3 sequences appear in this sample, approximately 6% of them only once. The top ten hold 1.5% to 2% of the sample. The specimen sequenced was naive T cells sorted from blood. What this sample's cell subset or site label stands for: cells isolated with a human naive T-cell isolation kit. The receptor source for this set is a man aged 18 to 35 in good health.

This clonotype was observed at least ten times. The chain is built from TRBV20-1 and TRBJ2-1; tentatively, D is TRBD1 (6 bases). Trimming shortened V by 6 bases and J by 5 bases, and 17 bases separated the two germline ends. This CDR3 is 14 amino acids long. Germline V gene lookup returns CDR1 DFQATT and CDR2 SNEGSKA (reference sequence). CDR3 loop: CSATPGTSNNEQFF. In DNA, the CDR3 is TGCAGTGCCACCCCCGGGACATCAAACAATGAGCAGTTCTTC.

This clonotype was observed a few times. The chain uses TRBV28 and TRBJ1-4, with D unclear. Germline V CDR1 and CDR2: MDHEN, SYDVKM. Trimming took off 6 bases at V and 0 bases at J, with 5 bases between the two ends. The CDR3 runs to 13 residues. The CDR3 DNA reads TGTGCCAGCAGCGGGGCAACTAATGAAAAACTGTTTTTT. The encoded protein is CASSGATNEKLFF.

The sample holds a few counts of this clonotype. The chain combines TRBV27 with TRBJ2-7; 7 bases are shared with TRBD2. Per the germline V gene, CDR1 is MNHEY and CDR2 is SMNVEV (reference sequence). V shed 6 bases, J shed 0 bases, and the junction held 5 bases outside the gene matches. The CDR3 length is 14 residues. CDR3 sequence: CASRRSGDSYEQYF. The CDR3 DNA follows: TGTGCCAGCAGGCGAAGCGGGGACTCCTACGAGCAGTACTTC.

J is TRBJ2-7 and V is TRBV5-1, with 8 nucleotides matching TRBD2. The length of the CDR3 is 13 residues. V was pared by 2 bases and J by 9 bases, with 7 bases of the junction left unmatched. The germline gives CDR1 SGHRS, CDR2 YFSETQ. The CDR3 spells CASSLAGVSGQYF. CDR3 bases: TGCGCCAGCAGCTTAGCGGGAGTTTCTGGGCAGTACTTC. Full variable domain (outside the CDR3, taken from reference TRBV5-1 and TRBJ2-7): KAGVTQTPRYLIKTRGQQVTLSCSPISGHRSVSWYQQTPGQGLQFLFEYFSETQRNKGNFPGRFSGRQFSNSRSEMNVSTLELGDSALYLCASSLAGVSGQYFGPGTRLTVT.

This clonotype was recorded many times. This chain uses TRBV4-2 with TRBJ2-1; TRBD2 agrees at 10 bases. Looked up from germline, CDR1 is LGHNA and CDR2 is YNFKEQ. This CDR3 is 16 amino acids long. V was clipped by 5 bases and J by 1 base; unmatched bases: 5. This chain's CDR3 is CASSSLAGASYNEQFF. The DNA for the CDR3 is TGTGCCAGCAGCTCCCTAGCGGGAGCTTCCTACAATGAGCAGTTCTTC.

V and J are TRBV28 and TRBJ2-3; D is perhaps TRBD2 (6 bases). The V end was cut by 3 bases, the J end by 0 bases, with 19 bases between. Germline V lookup: CDR1 MDHEN, CDR2 SYDVKM. CDR3 length: 18 residues. The CDR3 DNA sequence: TGTGCCAGCAGTTTCGGGGGTGGTAGCGGATCTAGCACAGATACGCAGTATTTT. As protein: CASSFGGGSGSSTDTQYF.

This clonotype was detected many times. The V and J genes are TRBV20-1 and TRBJ2-4; 9 nucleotides line up with TRBD2. Looked up from germline, CDR1 is DFQATT and CDR2 is SNEGSKA (reference sequence). V was clipped by 5 bases and J by 3 bases; unmatched bases: 8. This CDR3 contains 15 residues. The CDR3 region is CSAYSLAGLKNIQYF. The CDR3 DNA follows: TGCAGTGCTTATTCCCTAGCGGGACTCAAAAACATTCAGTACTTC.

In its sample, this clonotype is medium-sized. CDR3 sequence: CASSQILAGVDTQYF. In DNA, the CDR3 is TGTGCCAGCAGCCAGATACTAGCGGGAGTGGATACGCAGTATTTT. This chain links TRBV12-3 or TRBV12-4 with TRBJ2-3; the match to TRBD2 covers 11 bases. Trimming cost V 6 bases and J 6 bases; bases outside gene matches: 8. This CDR3 is built from 15 residues.

V usage is TRBV16 and J usage is TRBJ1-5; no firm D call. Germline-derived CDR1 and CDR2 are KGHSY and FQNENV. This CDR3 is built from 15 residues. Trimming left V 4 bases short and J 6 bases short, with 16 bases between. The CDR3 DNA follows: TGTGCCAGCAGCCGCCGAGAAGGGAATGGTCAGCCCCAGCATTTT. This translates into CASSRREGNGQPQHF.

The sample holds many counts of this clonotype. The chain couples TRBV6-4 to TRBJ2-1; D is possibly TRBD2 (6 bases). Germline CDR1 and CDR2: MRHNA and SNTAGT. V lost 3 bases and J lost 6, with 9 bases in between. The CDR3 has 13 amino acids. CDR3 sequence: CASSELGGNEQFF. The CDR3 coding sequence is TGTGCCAGCAGTGAACTCGGGGGCAATGAGCAGTTCTTC.

This clonotype occurred many times. This rearrangement joins TRBV6-1 to TRBJ2-7, with no clear D. The CDR3 has 13 residues. Germline V gene lookup returns CDR1 MNHNS and CDR2 SASEGT. Trimming removed 7 bases from V and 3 bases from J, with 13 bases in between. The CDR3 reads CASNPLVRYEQYF. The CDR3 DNA sequence: TGTGCCAGCAACCCCTTAGTGCGCTACGAGCAGTACTTC.

This clonotype was observed at least ten times. The CDR3 sequence: CASSYLASGRASYNEQFF. The CDR3 nucleotides are TGCGCCAGCAGCTATCTGGCAAGCGGGAGGGCATCCTACAATGAGCAGTTCTTC. The genes are TRBV5-1 and TRBJ2-1; 10 bases agree with TRBD2. Germline CDR1 is SGHRS and CDR2 is YFSETQ. CDR3 length equals 18 residues. V was pared by 3 bases and J by 1 base, with 10 bases of the junction left unmatched. Supplemented by reference TRBV5-1 and TRBJ2-1, the full variable domain reads KAGVTQTPRYLIKTRGQQVTLSCSPISGHRSVSWYQQTPGQGLQFLFEYFSETQRNKGNFPGRFSGRQFSNSRSEMNVSTLELGDSALYLCASSYLASGRASYNEQFFGPGTRLTVL.

V gene TRBV6-1 combines with J gene TRBJ2-6, with a weak D call TRBD2 (6 bases). The germline V and J ends were trimmed by 2 bases and 3 bases, with 11 bases remaining between them. The CDR3 is 16 residues long. Germline lookup yields CDR1 MNHNS and CDR2 SASEGT. CDR3 nucleotide sequence: TGTGCCAGCAGTGAACTGGCGGGGTATGGGGCCAACGTCCTGACTTTC. Its translation: CASSELAGYGANVLTF.

This clonotype was detected ten times or more. V gene TRBV4-1 combines with J gene TRBJ2-7; the D gene could be TRBD1 or TRBD2 (5 bases each). CDR1 is MGHRA and CDR2 is YSYEKL in the germline V gene. The CDR3 is 16 amino acids. CDR3 sequence: CASSQEWWDPSHEQYV. The CDR3 DNA sequence: TGCGCCAGCAGCCAAGAGTGGTGGGACCCCTCCCACGAGCAGTACGTC.

The rearrangement uses TRBV3-1 and TRBJ2-7, with 7 bases fitting TRBD2. J lost 0 bases, V lost 4 bases, and 3 bases had no gene match. Germline V gene sequence: CDR1 LGHDT, CDR2 YNNKEL (reference sequence). The CDR3 is 14 amino acids. The CDR3 DNA reads TGTGCCAGCAGCCGAAGCGGGACCTCCTACGAGCAGTACTTC. This sequence encodes CASSRSGTSYEQYF.

V and J are TRBV6-5 and TRBJ2-5; D possibly matches TRBD1 or TRBD2 (5 bases each). CDR1 is MNHEY and CDR2 is SVGAGI in the germline V gene. This CDR3 region has 16 residues. V lost 2 bases, J lost 6 bases, and 19 bases lay in between. DNA of the CDR3: TGTGCCAGCAGTTACGCACCAAGGGGACCCAAGAAGACCCAGTACTTC. Translation gives CASSYAPRGPKKTQYF.

As for this clonotype: A single base separates this from a much larger clone, so it may be a read error. This chain links TRBV25-1 with TRBJ2-3; 7 bases align to TRBD2. CDR1 and CDR2 (germline): MGHDK, SYGVNS. There are 16 residues in the CDR3. CDR3 in amino acids: CASSPRGGRGADAQYF. The CDR3 nucleotides read TGTGCCAGCAGTCCGAGGGGCGGGAGAGGCGCAGATGCGCAGTATTTT.

This clonotype showed up many times. This sequence joins TRBV20-1 and TRBJ2-1; 12 bases are shared with TRBD2. The CDR3 consists of 16 residues. V was clipped by 0 bases and J by 3 bases; unmatched bases: 3. Per germline, CDR1 DFQATT and CDR2 SNEGSKA (reference sequence). The CDR3 bases are TGCAGTGCTAGAGATCGGACTAGCGGGATCTACAATGAGCAGTTCTTC. The encoded protein is CSARDRTSGIYNEQFF.

The rearrangement uses TRBV12-3 or TRBV12-4 and TRBJ2-3; 8 nucleotides agree with TRBD2. This CDR3 has 12 residues. Trimming at V came to 6 bases and at J to 10 bases, leaving 6 bases not matched to a gene. DNA of the CDR3: TGTGCCAGCAGCCCAGGGACTAGACCGCAGTATTTT. As protein: CASSPGTRPQYF.

At least ten counts were recorded for this clonotype. The chain uses TRBV20-1 and TRBJ2-2; 9 nucleotides match TRBD2. Trimming removed 5 bases from V and 5 bases from J; junction bases left unmatched: 9. Germline V gene data show CDR1 as DFQATT and CDR2 as SNEGSKA (reference sequence). The CDR3 contains 15 residues. Written as DNA, the CDR3 is TGCAGTGCTTGCCGTAGCGGGAGTGATACCGGGGAGCTGTTTTTT. It is translated as CSACRSGSDTGELFF.

This chain joins TRBV5-1 and TRBJ2-1; TRBD2 matches at 7 bases. The CDR3 length is 12 residues. The J segment lost 16 bases and the V segment lost 0 bases, leaving 7 bases of the junction unmatched. Germline CDR1 is SGHRS and CDR2 is YFSETQ. CDR3 sequence reads: CASSLGAGVTFF. The CDR3 nucleotides read TGCGCCAGCAGCTTGGGCGCGGGAGTAACATTCTTC.

The chain joins TRBV20-1 to TRBJ2-1; D is unclear. The V gene lost 3 bases and the J gene lost 3 bases, with 9 bases spanning the gap. Germline-derived CDR1 and CDR2 are DFQATT and SNEGSKA (reference sequence). This CDR3 is 13 amino acids long. CDR3 sequence (DNA): TGCAGTGCTAGGTATCAGGACTACAATGAGCAGTTCTTC. Residues: CSARYQDYNEQFF.

The chain uses TRBV7-6 and TRBJ2-2, with TRBD2 matching over 8 bases. The CDR3 extends over 18 amino acids. The V gene end was trimmed by 1 base and the J gene end by 1 base; junction bases not matched to a gene: 8. Per the germline V gene, CDR1 is SGHVS and CDR2 is FNYEAQ. CDR3 protein: CASSLGSAGVWNTGELFF. CDR3 nucleotides: TGTGCCAGCAGCTTAGGATCAGCGGGAGTGTGGAACACCGGGGAGCTGTTTTTT.

This clonotype was counted a few times. The chain uses TRBV27 and TRBJ1-2, with D possibly TRBD1 on 6 matching bases. The CDR3 runs to 14 residues. Germline values: CDR1 MNHEY, CDR2 SMNVEV (reference sequence). With 6 bases removed from V and 0 bases from J, the gap between germline ends came to 11 bases. As DNA, the CDR3 is TGTGCCAGCAGCCCTACAGGGTCTAACTATGGCTACACCTTC. This sequence encodes CASSPTGSNYGYTF.

In this sample, this clonotype turned up a few times. The CDR3 sequence is CASSHRNWGSSLSGNIQYF. Here the CDR3 DNA reads TGTGCCAGCAGCCACCGAAATTGGGGCTCTTCGTTGTCCGGAAACATTCAGTACTTC. V usage is TRBV3-1 and J usage is TRBJ2-4, with a possible D match to TRBD1 (5 bases). The CDR3 is made up of 19 amino acids. CDR1 and CDR2 from the germline V gene are LGHDT and YNNKEL (reference sequence). The ends were cut back, 3 bases at V and 6 bases at J, with 27 bases in the middle.

There are many counts of this clonotype. This chain links TRBV29-1 with TRBJ1-1; D not certain. The length of the CDR3 is 12 residues. CDR1 SQVTM and CDR2 ANQGSEA come from the germline V gene. V lost 4 bases, J lost 0 bases, and 6 bases lay in between. This CDR3 is CSVGGLNTEAFF. The CDR3 bases are TGCAGCGTTGGAGGTTTGAACACTGAAGCTTTCTTT. The full variable domain, rest sourced from reference TRBV29-1 and TRBJ1-1, is SAVISQKPSRDICQRGTSLTIQCQVDSQVTMMFWYRQQPGQSLTLIATANQGSEATYESGFVIDKFPISRPNLTFSTLTVSNMSPEDSSIYLCSVGGLNTEAFFGQGTRLTVV.

This clonotype was counted many times. This rearrangement joins TRBV20-1 to TRBJ2-2, with D possibly being TRBD1 (6 bases). V shed 6 bases and J shed 1 base, with 12 bases lying between them. Germline loops: CDR1 DFQATT, CDR2 SNEGSKA (reference sequence). This CDR3 has 14 amino acids. The CDR3: CSARPRGNTGELFF. The CDR3 region has the DNA TGCAGTGCACGTCCCAGGGGGAACACCGGGGAGCTGTTTTTT.